A single sample gave rise to the 17 T cell receptor beta chains below, sequenced in a study of blood T cell repertoires in COVID-19. TCRdb keeps only in-frame clones here, not all; method: immunoSEQ multiplex PCR. This sample has about 180,000 clones, with roughly 84% found just once. Material for sequencing was peripheral blood. The receptors here all came from a human donor in a cohort sampled during active COVID-19.

This clone was counted only a few times. The chain joins TRBV7-9 to TRBJ1-2; 7 nucleotides line up with TRBD1. The germline V gene encodes CDR1 SEHNR and CDR2 FQNEAQ (reference sequence). The CDR3 length is 15 residues. Trimming cost V 5 bases and J 2 bases; bases outside gene matches: 8. The CDR3 region is CASSRPGTVNYGYTF. Here the CDR3 DNA reads TGTGCCAGCAGCCGTCCCGGGACAGTGAACTATGGCTACACCTTC.

The V call is TRBV11-3, the J call TRBJ2-1; D is ambiguous. The germline CDR1 and CDR2 sequences are SGHNT and YENEEA. There are 12 residues in the CDR3. V lost 0 bases and J 7 bases, leaving 4 bases between the germline ends. The CDR3 is CASSLDINEQFF. As DNA, the CDR3 is TGTGCCAGCAGCTTAGATATTAATGAGCAGTTCTTC.

This rearrangement joins TRBV28 to TRBJ1-1; D is ambiguous. The ends were cut back, 5 bases at V and 1 base at J, with 8 bases in the middle. The CDR3 contains 13 residues. Germline CDR1 MDHEN, CDR2 SYDVKM. The CDR3 protein is CASSPPGNTEAFF. The CDR3 DNA is TGTGCCAGCAGTCCCCCCGGGAACACTGAAGCTTTCTTT.

The chain joins TRBV7-2 to TRBJ2-7; a weak D match, TRBD2 (5 bases). Trimming cost V 4 bases and J 3 bases, with 10 bases left between them. This CDR3 has 13 residues. The germline V gene has CDR1 SGHTA and CDR2 FQGNSA. CDR3 DNA sequence: TGTGCCAGCAGCTCCGGGGTGAGCTACGAGCAGTACTTC. It translates to CASSSGVSYEQYF.

CDR3 residues: CASGSGQPSSYNEQFF. The CDR3 bases are TGTGCTAGTGGTTCGGGACAGCCTAGCTCCTACAATGAGCAGTTCTTC. The chain carries TRBV12-5 and TRBJ2-1; 7 nucleotides align to TRBD1. The germline V gene has CDR1 LGHNT and CDR2 FRNRAP. The CDR3 is 16 amino acids. The trim removed 4 bases at V and 0 bases at J, leaving 6 bases unmatched.

This clone was counted between two and nine times. CDR3 amino acids: CASSQTGAGNTIYF. The CDR3, as DNA: TGTGCCAGCAGCCAGACAGGCGCTGGAAACACCATATATTTT. The V and J genes are TRBV6-6 and TRBJ1-3; perhaps TRBD1 as D (6 bases). The ends were cut back, 6 bases at V and 2 bases at J, with 11 bases in the middle. The CDR3 covers 14 residues. The V gene's germline CDR1 is MNHNY and CDR2 SVGAGI (reference sequence).

This clone was detected only a few times. The CDR3, as DNA: TGCGCCAGCAGCGTAAGCGGGAGCCGCGGCTCCTACGAGCAGTACTTC. Residues: CASSVSGSRGSYEQYF. The chain carries TRBV10-2 and TRBJ2-7; 8 bases agree with TRBD2. Losses at the gene ends were 6 bases for V and 0 bases for J; bases not matched to a gene: 10. Germline V gives CDR1 WSHSY, CDR2 SAAADI. The CDR3 is 16 residues long.

This chain connects TRBV3-1 (or the pseudogene TRBV3-2) to TRBJ2-7; possibly TRBD2 for D (6 bases). Trimming left V 7 bases short and J 5 bases short, with 18 bases between. The germline V gene encodes CDR1 LGHDT and CDR2 YNNKEL (reference sequence). This CDR3 is 14 amino acids long. CDR3 residues: CASTQGGGVNEQYF. DNA for the CDR3: TGTGCCAGCACCCAGGGCGGAGGGGTCAACGAGCAGTACTTC.

The V and J genes are TRBV28 and TRBJ2-7, with D unclear. The ends were cut back, 5 bases at V and 0 bases at J, with 8 bases in the middle. This CDR3 has 13 amino acids. Germline assignment: CDR1 MDHEN and CDR2 SYDVKM. In DNA form, the CDR3 reads TGTGCCAGCAGTAAAACACCCTCCTACGAGCAGTACTTC. Translated: CASSKTPSYEQYF.

This clone was picked up one time. The rearrangement joins TRBV6-5 to TRBJ1-6, with 7 nucleotides matching TRBD1. Germline V gene sequence: CDR1 MNHEY, CDR2 SVGAGI. The CDR3 is 16 amino acids. The V gene end was trimmed by 2 bases and the J gene end by 8 bases; junction bases not matched to a gene: 9. CDR3 region: CASSYRTGTADSPLHF. As DNA, the CDR3 is TGTGCCAGCAGTTACCGAACCGGGACAGCGGATTCACCCCTCCACTTT.

The chain is built from TRBV6-5 and TRBJ1-2; TRBD1 matches 8 bases. V lost 7 bases to trimming and J lost 2 bases; unmatched junction nucleotides: 3. CDR1 and CDR2 from the germline V gene are MNHEY and SVGAGI. The CDR3 contains 13 residues. The CDR3 here is CASTRQGNYGYTF. DNA of the CDR3: TGTGCCAGCACCAGACAGGGGAACTATGGCTACACCTTC.

This clone was seen just once. DNA of the CDR3: TGTGCCAGCAGCCCAGCGGGGGGCACAGATACGCAGTATTTT. It yields the protein CASSPAGGTDTQYF. The chain employs TRBV11-3 and TRBJ2-3; 8 nucleotides match TRBD2. V was clipped by 5 bases and J by 1 base; unmatched bases: 2. CDR1 and CDR2 from the germline V gene are SGHNT and YENEEA. The CDR3 extends over 14 amino acids.

This clone has just a few counts. J is TRBJ2-1 and V is TRBV27; D is ambiguous. Trimming removed 3 bases from V and 6 bases from J, with 9 bases in between. Per the germline V gene, CDR1 is MNHEY and CDR2 is SMNVEV (reference sequence). CDR3 length: 13 residues. The CDR3 DNA reads TGTGCCAGCAGTTTTCTAACGGTCAATGAGCAGTTCTTC. The encoded protein is CASSFLTVNEQFF.

V and J are TRBV3-1 (or the pseudogene TRBV3-2) and TRBJ1-2, with a weak D call TRBD1 (5 bases). The germline V and J ends were trimmed by 0 bases and 4 bases, with 9 bases remaining between them. The CDR3 loop spans 14 amino acids. Looked up from germline, CDR1 is LGHDT and CDR2 is YNNKEL (reference sequence). CDR3: CASSQEWGTYGYTF. CDR3 coding DNA: TGTGCCAGCAGCCAAGAGTGGGGCACCTATGGCTACACCTTC.

The rearrangement uses TRBV5-1 and TRBJ1-2, with no clear D. Trimming left V 0 bases short and J 8 bases short, with 11 bases between. Germline CDR1 reads SGHRS; CDR2 reads YFSETQ. The CDR3 runs 13 residues. The CDR3 is CASSLDTGRGYTF. For the CDR3, the DNA is TGCGCCAGCAGCTTGGATACGGGTAGGGGCTACACCTTC.

This clone has more than one count but fewer than ten. The chain recombines TRBV29-1 with TRBJ1-2; 9 bases align to TRBD1. The CDR3 spans 12 residues. The J segment lost 5 bases and the V segment lost 6 bases, leaving 4 bases of the junction unmatched. In germline, CDR1 is SQVTM, CDR2 ANQGSEA. CDR3 sequence: CSVGQGHYGYTF. In DNA form, the CDR3 reads TGCAGCGTGGGACAGGGACATTATGGCTACACCTTC. The whole variable domain, remainder taken from reference TRBV29-1 and TRBJ1-2, is SAVISQKPSRDICQRGTSLTIQCQVDSQVTMMFWYRQQPGQSLTLIATANQGSEATYESGFVIDKFPISRPNLTFSTLTVSNMSPEDSSIYLCSVGQGHYGYTFGSGTRLTVV.

Written as DNA, the CDR3 is TGTGCCAGTAAGGGGCGGAATAGCAATCAGCCCCAGCATTTT. Its translation is CASKGRNSNQPQHF. The chain links TRBV19 to TRBJ1-5; possible D gene TRBD1, 5 bases. Trimming shortened V by 7 bases and J by 0 bases, and 10 bases separated the two germline ends. From germline, CDR1 is LNHDA and CDR2 SQIVND (reference sequence). This CDR3 is built from 14 residues. Combining the CDR3 with reference TRBV19 and TRBJ1-5 gives the whole variable domain DGGITQSPKYLFRKEGQNVTLSCEQNLNHDAMYWYRQDPGQGLRLIYYSQIVNDFQKGDIAEGYSVSREKKESFPLTVTSAQKNPTAFYLCASKGRNSNQPQHFGDGTRLSIL.